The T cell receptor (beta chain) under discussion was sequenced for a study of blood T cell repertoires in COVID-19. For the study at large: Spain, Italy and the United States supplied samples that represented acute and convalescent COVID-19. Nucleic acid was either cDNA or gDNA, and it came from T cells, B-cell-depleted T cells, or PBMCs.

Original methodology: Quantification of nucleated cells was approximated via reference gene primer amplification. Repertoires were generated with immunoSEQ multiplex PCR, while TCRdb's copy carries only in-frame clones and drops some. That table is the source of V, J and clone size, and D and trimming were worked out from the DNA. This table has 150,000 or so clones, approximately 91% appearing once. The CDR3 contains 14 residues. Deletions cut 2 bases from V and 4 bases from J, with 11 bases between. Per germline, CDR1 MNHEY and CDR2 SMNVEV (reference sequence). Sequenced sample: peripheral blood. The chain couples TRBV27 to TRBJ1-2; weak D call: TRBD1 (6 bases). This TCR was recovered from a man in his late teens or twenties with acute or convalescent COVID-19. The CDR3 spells CASSLRGGFYGYTF. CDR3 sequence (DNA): TGTGCCAGCAGTTTACGGGGGGGCTTCTATGGCTACACCTTC.